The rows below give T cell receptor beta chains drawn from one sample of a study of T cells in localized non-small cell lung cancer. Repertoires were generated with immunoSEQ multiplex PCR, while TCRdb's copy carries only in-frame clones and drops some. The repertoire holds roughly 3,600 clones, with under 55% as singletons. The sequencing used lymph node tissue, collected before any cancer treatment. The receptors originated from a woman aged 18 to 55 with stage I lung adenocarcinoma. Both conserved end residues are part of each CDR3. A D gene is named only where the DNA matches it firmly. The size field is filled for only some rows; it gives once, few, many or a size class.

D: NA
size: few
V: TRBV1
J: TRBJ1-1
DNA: TGCGCCAGCAGTCCGACTTCCCGAGGAGACACTGAAGCTTTCTTT
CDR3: CASSPTSRGDTEAFF

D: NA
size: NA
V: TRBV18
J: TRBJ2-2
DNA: TGTGCCAGCTCACCCTTTAGCCAGATCACCGGGGAGCTGTTTTTT
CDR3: CASSPFSQITGELFF

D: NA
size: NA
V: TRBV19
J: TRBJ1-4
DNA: TGTGCCAGTACCAAGCTCGGGAGTGCAACTAATGAAAAACTGTTTTTT
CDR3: CASTKLGSATNEKLFF

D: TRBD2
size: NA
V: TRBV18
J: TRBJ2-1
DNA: TGTGCCAGCTCACCGACTAGCGGGAGCGGGGATGAGCAGTTCTTC
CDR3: CASSPTSGSGDEQFF

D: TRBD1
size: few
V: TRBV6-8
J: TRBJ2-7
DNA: TGTGCCAGCAGTTACTCGGACAGGGCATCCTACGAGCAGTACTTC
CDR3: CASSYSDRASYEQYF

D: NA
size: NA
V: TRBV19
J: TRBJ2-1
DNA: TGTGCCAGTAGTCTGGGGACGGGGTACAATGAGCAGTTCTTC
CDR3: CASSLGTGYNEQFF

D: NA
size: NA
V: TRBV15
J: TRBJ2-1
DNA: TGTGCCACCAGCAGAGTGGCAGGTTCCTACAATGAGCAGTTCTTC
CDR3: CATSRVAGSYNEQFF

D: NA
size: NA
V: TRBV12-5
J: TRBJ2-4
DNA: TGTGCTAGTGGTTTCGGAGGGAGTAAGAACATTCAGTACTTC
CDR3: CASGFGGSKNIQYF

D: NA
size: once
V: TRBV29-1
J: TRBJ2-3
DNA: TGCAGCGTTGAGAGGGAGGCAGATACGCAGTATTTT
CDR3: CSVEREADTQYF

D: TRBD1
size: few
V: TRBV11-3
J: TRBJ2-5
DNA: TGTGCCAGCAGCCATGGGACAGGGGGCGTAGAGACCCAGTACTTC
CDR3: CASSHGTGGVETQYF

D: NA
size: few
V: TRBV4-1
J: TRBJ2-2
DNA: TGCGCCAGCAGCCAAGGTTTCAGGACACGTACCGGGGAGCTGTTTTTT
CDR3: CASSQGFRTRTGELFF